This passage covers 5 T cell receptor beta chains from one sample sequenced in a study of technical replicates of blood from several donors (dated by TCRdb to the late 2010s). Receptor libraries were prepared by the immunoSEQ multiplex PCR assay. TCRdb limited this immuneACCESS table to in-frame rearrangements with V and J called. A share of clones is missing; checked studies link under half to unresolved V genes, and the rest is unexplained. For this sample there are tens of thousands of clones; more than 90% appear just once. Together, the top ten hold 0.36% of the sample. Sequenced input: T cells isolated from PBMCs. The receptor set was obtained from a human donor in good health.

The rearrangement links TRBV28 to TRBJ2-7; the match to TRBD2 covers 13 bases. Germline CDR1 is MDHEN and CDR2 is SYDVKM. The CDR3 length is 16 residues. V shed 7 bases and J 9 bases; nucleotides not matched to a gene: 15. The CDR3 nucleotides are TGTGCCAGCACGGATCCGGGACTAGCGGGACTGTTGCCGCAGTACTTC. Translation gives CASTDPGLAGLLPQYF.

The CDR3 bases are TGCGCCAGCAGCTTGGGTCCGCAGGGATTTGCTAATGAAAAACTGTTTTTT. Residues: CASSLGPQGFANEKLFF. This rearrangement joins TRBV5-1 to TRBJ1-4, with a weak D call TRBD1 (5 bases). Deletions cut 0 bases from V and 3 bases from J, with 15 bases between. Germline-derived CDR1 and CDR2 are SGHRS and YFSETQ. The CDR3 consists of 17 residues.

This clone came up once. The chain combines TRBV18 with TRBJ1-5; no definite D call. Trimming took off 2 bases at V and 3 bases at J, with 5 bases between the two ends. The CDR3 is 13 residues long. Germline CDR1 KGHSH, CDR2 LQKENI. CDR3 region: CASSPDNNQPQHF. DNA for the CDR3: TGTGCCAGCTCACCAGACAACAATCAGCCCCAGCATTTT.

This clone appeared a few times. This sequence joins TRBV6-4 and TRBJ2-1, with 8 nucleotides matching TRBD2. V lost 0 bases and J lost 4; bases outside the gene matches: 5. This CDR3 region has 16 residues. Germline CDR1 reads MRHNA; CDR2 reads SNTAGT. In DNA, the CDR3 is TGTGCCAGCAGTGACTCCCCGGGAGGGCCGTACAATGAGCAGTTCTTC. Its protein product is CASSDSPGGPYNEQFF.

The V and J genes are TRBV7-9 and TRBJ2-1; a possible D gene is TRBD2 (5 bases). The V end lost 1 base, the J end lost 2 bases, and 6 bases lay between the germline ends. The CDR3 covers 14 residues. Germline V gives CDR1 SEHNR, CDR2 FQNEAQ (reference sequence). CDR3 protein: CASSLGLTYNEQFF. CDR3 nucleotides: TGTGCCAGCAGCTTAGGACTAACCTACAATGAGCAGTTCTTC.